Shown below are 9 T cell receptor beta chains from a single sample sequenced in a study of T and B cells in COVID-19 patients. BIOMED2 TRB-A/B primer pools were used in multiplex TRB PCR. TCRdb redid the calling of the multiplex PCR reads with MiXCR, one entry per CDR3 protein. The data hold 18,000 or so distinct CDR3 sequences, with 35% to 40% observed a single time. From blood, about 250-550 ng of genomic DNA served as TRB template. The sequencing input was blood. Source of these receptors: a human donor with active COVID-19.

The chain combines TRBV7-9 with TRBJ2-3; maybe TRBD1 (6 bases). With 4 bases removed from V and 6 bases from J, the gap between germline ends came to 14 bases. This CDR3 contains 14 residues. Germline CDR1 and CDR2: SEHNR and FQNEAQ (reference sequence). In DNA, the CDR3 is TGTGCCAGCAGCTCAGGGGAGTACAAGGATACGCAGTATTTT. It codes for CASSSGEYKDTQYF. The whole variable domain, remainder taken from reference TRBV7-9 and TRBJ2-3, is DTGVSQNPRHKITKRGQNVTFRCDPISEHNRLYWYRQTLGQGPEFLTYFQNEAQLEKSRLLSDRFSAERPKGSFSTLEIQRTEQGDSAMYLCASSSGEYKDTQYFGPGTRLTVL.

Only a few counts were recorded for this clonotype. This chain uses TRBV20-1 with TRBJ2-5; no firm D call. Trimming pared 5 bases from V and 3 bases from J, leaving 4 bases between. The CDR3 sequence is 10 residues long. In germline, CDR1 is DFQATT, CDR2 SNEGSKA (reference sequence). CDR3 DNA: TGCAGTGCTGGTGAAGAGACCCAGTACTTC. This gives the protein CSAGEETQYF.

The rearrangement links TRBV10-3 to TRBJ1-4; 10 bases line up with TRBD1. CDR1 is ENHRY, CDR2 SYGVKD, per germline. V gave up 6 bases and J gave up 2 bases; unmatched junction bases: 6. CDR3 length: 16 amino acids. The CDR3 nucleotides read TGTGCCATCAGCAGGGACAGGGGCTCGACTAATGAAAAACTGTTTTTT. This translates into CAISRDRGSTNEKLFF.

Here the CDR3 reads CAISDTTSGYNEQFF. The CDR3 coding sequence is TGTGCCATCAGTGACACGACTAGCGGATACAATGAGCAGTTCTTC. The chain recombines TRBV10-3 with TRBJ2-1, with 9 bases aligning to TRBD2. This CDR3 spans 15 amino acids. V lost 3 bases, J lost 4 bases, and 4 bases stayed unmatched. Germline loops: CDR1 ENHRY, CDR2 SYGVKD.

This clonotype is medium-sized (0.01 to 0.1%) in the sample. The V call is TRBV19, the J call TRBJ2-2, with 10 bases aligning to TRBD1. The CDR3 has 14 amino acids. Germline assignment: CDR1 LNHDA and CDR2 SQIVND (reference sequence). The V and J ends lost 8 bases and 5 bases, in that order; junction bases with no gene match: 5. The CDR3 region is CASARDRGTGELFF. CDR3 DNA sequence: TGTGCCAGTGCCCGGGACAGGGGAACCGGGGAGCTGTTTTTT.

J is TRBJ1-5 and V is TRBV6-6; D remains unclear. Germline assignment: CDR1 MNHNY and CDR2 SVGAGI (reference sequence). The CDR3 has 15 residues. Trimming stripped 2 bases from V and 3 bases from J, with 11 bases between. The CDR3 here is CASSYGSSINQPQHF. CDR3 DNA sequence: TGTGCCAGCAGTTACGGGAGCAGCATCAATCAGCCCCAGCATTTT.

This sequence joins TRBV18 and TRBJ1-1, with no clear D. The CDR3 has 15 amino acids. V was clipped by 6 bases and J by 3 bases, with 17 bases between them. Germline CDR1 reads KGHSH; CDR2 reads LQKENI. The CDR3 sequence: CASSPMEGTHTEAFF. The CDR3 coding sequence is TGTGCCAGCTCCCCAATGGAGGGTACTCACACTGAAGCTTTCTTT.

This chain connects TRBV12-3 or TRBV12-4 to TRBJ2-3; tentatively, D is TRBD2 (5 bases). The CDR3 is 15 residues long. The ends were cut back, 3 bases at V and 5 bases at J, with 15 bases in the middle. CDR3 amino acids: CASSLNGLRVDTQYF. In nucleotides, the CDR3 is TGTGCCAGCAGTTTGAATGGCTTGCGGGTAGATACGCAGTATTTT.

Sample share makes this clonotype medium-sized (0.01 to 0.1%). V is TRBV19 and J is TRBJ1-4; maybe TRBD1 (5 bases). CDR1 and CDR2 from the germline V gene are LNHDA and SQIVND (reference sequence). This CDR3 comprises 13 residues. V lost 10 bases to trimming and J lost 6 bases, with 15 bases between them. CDR3 in amino acids: CATSLDKHEKLFF. DNA of the CDR3: TGTGCCACTAGCTTGGACAAACATGAAAAACTGTTTTTT. The full variable domain, its missing parts supplied by reference TRBV19 and TRBJ1-4, is DGGITQSPKYLFRKEGQNVTLSCEQNLNHDAMYWYRQDPGQGLRLIYYSQIVNDFQKGDIAEGYSVSREKKESFPLTVTSAQKNPTAFYLCATSLDKHEKLFFGSGTQLSVL.